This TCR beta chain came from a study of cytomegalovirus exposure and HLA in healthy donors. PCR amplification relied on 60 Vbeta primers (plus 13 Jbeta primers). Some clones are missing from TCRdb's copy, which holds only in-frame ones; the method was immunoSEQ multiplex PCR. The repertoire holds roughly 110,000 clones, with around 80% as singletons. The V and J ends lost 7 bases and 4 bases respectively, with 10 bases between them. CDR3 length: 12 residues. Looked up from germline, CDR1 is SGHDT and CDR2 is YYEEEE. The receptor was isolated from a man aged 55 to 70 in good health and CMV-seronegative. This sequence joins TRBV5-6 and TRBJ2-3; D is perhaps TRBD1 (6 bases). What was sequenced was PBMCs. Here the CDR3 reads CASAGVADTQYF. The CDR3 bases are TGTGCCAGCGCAGGGGTCGCAGATACGCAGTATTTT.